This T cell receptor (beta chain) was retrieved from a study of T cell responses to AZD1222 COVID-19 vaccine. Whole-study findings and limits: Clonal diversity was possibly underestimated, and white British individuals and females predominated among donors. Per reports, nearly half of all spike-specific TCRs target regions that are unmutated in variants.

V gave up 4 bases and J gave up 0 bases, with 6 bases separating them. CDR1 is LGHDT, CDR2 YNNKEL, per germline (reference sequence). The length of the CDR3 is 14 residues. Concerning this clone itself: The antigen remains undetermined.

Method: immunoSEQ multiplex PCR; TCRdb's copy keeps in-frame clones and lacks some. The table has 130,000 or so clones, roughly 88% seen once. The starting material was peripheral blood, obtained 28 days after the second AZD1222 dose. J is TRBJ1-4 and V is TRBV3-1 (or the pseudogene TRBV3-2); unclear D gene. The TCR comes from an adult who received the AZD1222 COVID-19 vaccine. CDR3 DNA sequence: TGTGCCAGCAGCCCCCCCACAACTAATGAAAAACTGTTTTTT. Its protein is CASSPPTTNEKLFF.